One T cell receptor beta chain is described in this entry. This same CDR3 is encoded by further DNA sequences in the sample. Thawed PBMCs were FACS-sorted into unstimulated CD4+CD25+CD127- regulatory T cells, CD4+CD25- non-regulatory cells, CD4 and CD8 cells. Trimming removed 4 bases at V and 3 bases at J, with 7 bases between. Germline V gives CDR1 SNHLY, CDR2 FYNNEI. This CDR3 contains 12 residues. The record originates from a study of Tregs in tolerant kidney transplant recipients. The method was immunoSEQ multiplex PCR; TCRdb's version includes in-frame clones alone and lacks a portion of them. The table shows about 240,000 clones, with about four fifths occurring only once.

V and J are TRBV2 and TRBJ2-7; D is perhaps TRBD2 (5 bases). This receptor was obtained from a human donor in good health. Sequenced: CD4+ T cells from blood. CDR3 protein: CASSVLGYEQYF. The CDR3 coding sequence is TGTGCCAGCAGTGTACTAGGCTACGAGCAGTACTTC.